This TCR beta chain was captured by sequencing in a study of PD-L1 blockade in urothelial cancer. The overall study: Median blood clonality was around 0.08, with about 81,000 unique TCRs.

Produced via immunoSEQ multiplex PCR; TCRdb's table is partial and in-frame only. The sample has around 100,000 clones; 85% to 95% are singletons. CDR3 length: 12 residues. Trimming cost V 11 bases and J 4 bases; bases outside gene matches: 7. Germline V CDR1 and CDR2: SEHNR, FQNEAQ (reference sequence). Stated time point: peripheral blood 6 weeks after treatment start. The sample in question was PBMCs, obtained around atezolizumab (anti-PD-L1) treatment. The rearrangement links TRBV7-9 to TRBJ1-1; TRBD1 agrees at 7 bases. This TCR derives from a man in his sixties with urothelial cancer. This chain's CDR3 is CAGQGDPTEAFF. The CDR3 DNA reads as TGTGCCGGCCAGGGGGACCCCACTGAAGCTTTCTTT.